This is a list of T cell receptor beta chains from one sample in a study of blood T cell repertoires in COVID-19. Here immunoSEQ multiplex PCR was the method, and the copy in TCRdb shows in-frame clones only, minus some. Of under 200,000 clones detected, approximately 87% appear once; the ten largest clones hold roughly 0.78%. The sample comprised peripheral blood. The receptors shown here come from a woman in her sixties or seventies with acute or convalescent COVID-19. Both conserved end residues are part of each CDR3. D genes are given only for firm matches. Clone size is stated in some rows and not others, as once, few, many or a class when expanded.

>.|once|15|TRBV6-5|TRBJ2-7
TGTGCCAGCAGTCTCCGACAAGGAGGATACTACGAGCAGTACTTC
CASSLRQGGYYEQYF
>.|.|12|TRBV7-9|TRBJ2-1
TGTGCCAGCAGCTTATCCGACAATGAGCAGTTCTTC
CASSLSDNEQFF
>TRBD2|.|16|TRBV27|TRBJ2-6
TGTGCCAGCAGTTTATGGGAGGGTAGTGGGGCCAACGTCCTGACTTTC
CASSLWEGSGANVLTF
>.|.|13|TRBV10-3|TRBJ2-7
TGTGCCATCAGTGATGGGACACCCGCCGAGCAGTACTTC
CAISDGTPAEQYF
>TRBD1|.|13|TRBV7-9|TRBJ1-5
TGTGCCAGCAGCACGTTCACAGGGGAAGCCCAGCATTTT
CASSTFTGEAQHF
>.|.|17|TRBV9|TRBJ2-3
TGTGCCAGCAGCGTCCGAATCTGGACAGTTCAACAAGATACGCAGTATTTT
CASSVRIWTVQQDTQYF
>.|.|15|TRBV19|TRBJ2-1
TGTGCCAGTAGAGGGGGGGGTTTTTCCTACAATGAGCAGTTCTTC
CASRGGGFSYNEQFF
>TRBD1|once|17|TRBV6-2/TRBV6-3|TRBJ1-1
TGTGCCAGCAGTTACGTACCGGGACAGAGAATTAACACTGAAGCTTTCTTT
CASSYVPGQRINTEAFF
>TRBD1|.|15|TRBV18|TRBJ1-1
TGTGCCAGCTGGAAGGAACAGGGGCCAAACACTGAAGCTTTCTTT
CASWKEQGPNTEAFF
>.|once|16|TRBV6-6|TRBJ1-3
TGTGCCAGCGAGTTAAGGCAGGGGCCCTCTGGAAACACCATATATTTT
CASELRQGPSGNTIYF
>TRBD2|.|17|TRBV28|TRBJ2-3
TGTGCCAGCAAGTATCCGGGAGGGGTTCTCGCAGCAGATACGCAGTATTTT
CASKYPGGVLAADTQYF
>.|.|15|TRBV4-3|TRBJ1-1
TGCGCCAGCAGCCAAGAATATGGGAGAGAGACTGAAGCTTTCTTT
CASSQEYGRETEAFF
>TRBD1|.|13|TRBV6-5|TRBJ2-7
TGTGCCAGCGGGACAGGGCCCTCCTACGAGCAGTACTTC
CASGTGPSYEQYF
>TRBD1|.|18|TRBV5-1|TRBJ1-2
TGCGCCAGCAGCTTGGCCGGTGCGGGACAGAGTCTTGCCAATGGCTACACCTTC
CASSLAGAGQSLANGYTF
>.|.|13|TRBV29-1|TRBJ2-7
TGCAGCGTTTCCTGGGGCGGCTCCTACGAGCAGTACTTC
CSVSWGGSYEQYF
>.|.|15|TRBV7-8|TRBJ1-5
TGTGCCAGCAGCCATTCGCCAGGGTACAATCAGCCCCAGCATTTT
CASSHSPGYNQPQHF
>.|.|14|TRBV19|TRBJ1-3
TGTGCCAGTAGTGCCTCGGGAGCGGGAAACACCATATATTTT
CASSASGAGNTIYF
>TRBD1|.|15|TRBV5-1|TRBJ1-1
TGCGCCAGCAGCGGTGGGACAGGGCCAAACACTGAAGCTTTCTTT
CASSGGTGPNTEAFF
>.|.|15|TRBV5-1|TRBJ2-1
TGCGCCAGCAGTTATGGCGGATTCTCCTACAATGAGCAGTTCTTC
CASSYGGFSYNEQFF
>TRBD1|.|14|TRBV7-2|TRBJ2-4
TGTGCCAGCAGTAATCAGGGGGCGCCAAACATTCAGTACTTC
CASSNQGAPNIQYF
>TRBD1|once|17|TRBV9|TRBJ1-6
TGTGCCAGCAGCGTAGGACAGGGATCCGCCAATAATTCACCCCTCCACTTT
CASSVGQGSANNSPLHF
>TRBD2|.|16|TRBV28|TRBJ2-5
TGTGCCAGTATGTATGGACTAGCGGAGCCCCAAGAGACCCAGTACTTC
CASMYGLAEPQETQYF
>.|.|12|TRBV2|TRBJ1-5
TGTGCCAGCAGTATCGATTCGGAGCCCCAGCATTTT
CASSIDSEPQHF
>.|.|15|TRBV6-5|TRBJ2-6
TGTGCCACCGGGGAACGACCTCTCGGGGCCAACGTCCTGACTTTC
CATGERPLGANVLTF
>.|.|13|TRBV21-1|TRBJ1-1
TGTGCCAGCAGCTCCCTGCTGGGCGCGGGAGCTTTCTTT
CASSSLLGAGAFF
>.|.|13|TRBV19|TRBJ1-1
TGTGCCAGTAGTATTGGCAGGGGCACTGAAGCTTTCTTT
CASSIGRGTEAFF
>.|once|14|TRBV3-1/TRBV3-2|TRBJ2-2
TGTGCCAGCAGCCAAGATGGACTCCCCGGGGAGCTGTTTTTT
CASSQDGLPGELFF
>TRBD1|.|16|TRBV6-2/TRBV6-3|TRBJ2-5
TGTGCCAGCAGCACGAAAGCCCAAGGGGGCCGAGAGACCCAGTACTTC
CASSTKAQGGRETQYF
>TRBD2|.|16|TRBV4-1|TRBJ2-1
TGCGCCAGCACCCCGACTAGCGGGGCCCTCTACAATGAGCAGTTCTTC
CASTPTSGALYNEQFF
>.|.|11|TRBV20-1|TRBJ2-7
TGCAGTGCTAGTACTAGTAACGAGCAGTACTTC
CSASTSNEQYF
>.|.|15|TRBV19|TRBJ1-5
TGTGCCAGTAGCAATTACAGGGCCGCCAATCAGCCCCAGCATTTT
CASSNYRAANQPQHF
>.|.|14|TRBV6-5|TRBJ1-5
TGTGCCAGCTTAGCGGGGGCGCGAAATCAGCCCCAGCATTTT
CASLAGARNQPQHF
>.|.|13|TRBV6-1|TRBJ1-1
TGTGCCAGCAGTGAACCTGACAGCACTGAAGCTTTCTTT
CASSEPDSTEAFF
>.|.|13|TRBV5-1|TRBJ1-2
TGCGCCAGCAGTTTTTCCGGGGAAGAGGGCTACACCTTC
CASSFSGEEGYTF
>.|.|13|TRBV20-1|TRBJ2-2
TGCAGTGCTAGTCCTCCAGGGACCGGGGAGCTGTTTTTT
CSASPPGTGELFF
>.|.|14|TRBV29-1|TRBJ1-1
TGCAGCGCTACGGTTACAGGGATGAACACTGAAGCTTTCTTT
CSATVTGMNTEAFF
>.|.|14|TRBV4-1|TRBJ2-1
TGCGCCAGCAGCCAAGACCCTCTAGGGGGTGAGCAGTTCTTC
CASSQDPLGGEQFF
>TRBD1|.|14|TRBV28|TRBJ1-6
TGTGCCAGCAGTGAGGGACAGGGGGCGGTTCCCCTCCACTTT
CASSEGQGAVPLHF
>.|.|15|TRBV2|TRBJ2-5
TGTGCCAGCAGGGCGTGGGGGCTTGGCCAAGAGACCCAGTACTTC
CASRAWGLGQETQYF
>TRBD1|once|14|TRBV11-3|TRBJ2-7
TGTGCCAGCAGCCTACGGACAGGGCAAAGCGAGCAGTACTTC
CASSLRTGQSEQYF
>.|.|10|TRBV6-5|TRBJ1-1
TGTGCCAGCAGGTATATAGAAGCTTTCTTT
CASRYIEAFF
>TRBD1|.|14|TRBV10-3|TRBJ1-1
TGTGCCATCAGTGCTGGACAGGGTAACACTGAAGCTTTCTTT
CAISAGQGNTEAFF
>TRBD1|few|14|TRBV6-5|TRBJ2-7
TGTGCCAGCAGTCGACGGACAGGTCCCTACGAGCAGTACTTC
CASSRRTGPYEQYF